This TCR beta chain was recorded in a study of vaccination and CD4 T cells after COVID-19. About this clonotype: What it binds is not known.

As for treatment: roughly 10-day PBMC culture with coronavirus spike peptide pools or control peptides (ViraFEST assay). From the unexposed donor, CD4+ T cells were collected ahead of the COVID-19 pandemic (2011-2018). Cultured CD4+ T-cell DNA underwent Oncomine TCR Beta short-read sequencing. TCRdb reprocessed the PCR reads via MiXCR and lists one record per CDR3 protein. This sample carries more than 850 distinct CDR3 sequences, roughly a third of them seen once, and the ten largest clones take approximately 90%. The sequencing input was CD4+ T cells from blood, cultured in vitro. This TCR was recovered from a human donor in good health.

The CDR3 DNA follows: TGCAGTGCCGGAGCACGGGACAGAAATTCCTACGAGCAGTACTTC. Translated, it gives CSAGARDRNSYEQYF. The chain joins TRBV20-1 to TRBJ2-7; TRBD1 aligns across 7 bases. CDR1 and CDR2 (germline): DFQATT, SNEGSKA (reference sequence). The CDR3 has 15 residues. Trimming took 6 bases from V and 1 from J; bases not matched to a gene: 12.